This T cell receptor beta chain was documented in a study of T-cell memory formation after mild COVID-19. The study's findings and limits: Day 15 to 85 contractors were CD4/CD8 balanced; later expanders leaned CD4+. Mainly CM and EM harbored the contracting CD4+ clones; mainly EMRA harbored the CD8+ ones. Clonal second-wave expansions that peaked on day 37 had unconfirmed SARS-CoV-2 specificity.

There are a few counts of this clonotype. Its cognate antigen is unknown. TCRalpha and TCRbeta libraries used 5'RACE with constant-segment primers and UMIs. One entry per CDR3 protein results from TCRdb running MiXCR on the 5' RACE reads. This table has roughly 250,000 distinct CDR3 sequences, 16% appearing once. The clonotype originates from a man aged 18-30 years who had mild COVID-19 (a few samples of this study predate the infection). Cell type and time point are not known. Input material: PBMCs or a T cell subset sorted from them (not recorded which).

CDR3 sequence reads: CASDLGAGEQYF. The DNA for the CDR3 is TGTGCCAGCGATCTGGGGGCAGGGGAGCAGTACTTC. This chain links TRBV2 with TRBJ2-7, with a tentative D call TRBD1 (6 bases). This CDR3 has 12 residues. The germline CDR1 and CDR2 sequences are SNHLY and FYNNEI. The V end lost 8 bases, the J end lost 7 bases, and 15 bases lay between the germline ends.